This TCR beta chain came from a study of human T cells and chemical hapten exposure. At the level of the study: How much TCR each sample yielded varied, mostly because pooled library volumes differed slightly.

The CDR3 sequence is 12 residues long. Germline-derived CDR1 and CDR2 are GTSNPN and SVGIG (reference sequence). This clonotype has only a few counts. As yet, its antigen is unknown. MiXCR, applied by TCRdb to the RACE reads, yields one record per CDR3 protein. The sample consists of about 120,000 distinct CDR3 sequences, approximately 10% of them appearing once. General observations from the study: There was no change with DPC sensitization in TCRs above 1 in 1000 frequency.

The time point was: patch test 3, about 24 weeks after DPC sensitization. Treatment described: therapeutic diphenylcyclopropenone sensitization with weekly scalp DPC. Drawing of blood took place ahead of applying each patch test. Unfractionated whole blood served as the source for total RNA extraction. The TCR comes from a woman aged 50 to 60 with alopecia areata. Some clones in this sample may be carry-over from other donors' samples. The specimen comprised whole blood, sampled in connection with sensitization to the hapten diphenylcyclopropenone (DPC). The rearrangement joins TRBV30 to TRBJ1-2, with D perhaps matching TRBD1 (5 bases). The CDR3 sequence is CATEGAIYGYTF. CDR3 DNA: TGTGCTACGGAAGGGGCCATTTATGGCTACACCTTC.